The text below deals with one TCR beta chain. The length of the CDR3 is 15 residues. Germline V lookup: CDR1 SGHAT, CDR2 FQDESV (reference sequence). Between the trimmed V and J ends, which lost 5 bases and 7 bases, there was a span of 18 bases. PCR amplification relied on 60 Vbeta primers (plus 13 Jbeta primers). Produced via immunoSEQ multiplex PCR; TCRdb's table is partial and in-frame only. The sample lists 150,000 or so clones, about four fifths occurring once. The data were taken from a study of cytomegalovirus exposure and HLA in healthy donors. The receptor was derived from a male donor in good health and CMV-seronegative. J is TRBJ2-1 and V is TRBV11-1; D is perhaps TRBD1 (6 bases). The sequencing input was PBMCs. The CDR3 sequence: CASSGLSRGQNEQFF. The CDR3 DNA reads TGTGCCAGCAGCGGCTTGTCTAGGGGACAAAATGAGCAGTTCTTC.